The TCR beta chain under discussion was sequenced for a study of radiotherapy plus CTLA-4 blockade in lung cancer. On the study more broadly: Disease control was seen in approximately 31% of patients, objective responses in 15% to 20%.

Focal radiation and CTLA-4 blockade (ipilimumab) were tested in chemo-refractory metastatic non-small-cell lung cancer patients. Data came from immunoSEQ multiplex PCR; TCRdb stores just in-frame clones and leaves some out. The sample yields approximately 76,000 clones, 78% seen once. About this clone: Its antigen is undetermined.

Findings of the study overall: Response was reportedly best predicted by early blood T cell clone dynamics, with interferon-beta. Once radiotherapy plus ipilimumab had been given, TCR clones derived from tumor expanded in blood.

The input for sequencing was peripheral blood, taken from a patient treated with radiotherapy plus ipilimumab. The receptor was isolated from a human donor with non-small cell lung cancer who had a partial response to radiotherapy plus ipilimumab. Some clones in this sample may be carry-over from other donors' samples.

The CDR3: CASSEGPATAYGYTF. The CDR3, as DNA: TGTGCCAGCAGTGAAGGGCCTGCGACAGCCTATGGCTACACCTTC. The V call is TRBV25-1, the J call TRBJ1-2, with a weak D call TRBD1 (5 bases). The V gene lost 2 bases and the J gene lost 4 bases, with 14 bases spanning the gap. The germline CDR1 and CDR2 sequences are MGHDK and SYGVNS. The CDR3 totals 15 residues.